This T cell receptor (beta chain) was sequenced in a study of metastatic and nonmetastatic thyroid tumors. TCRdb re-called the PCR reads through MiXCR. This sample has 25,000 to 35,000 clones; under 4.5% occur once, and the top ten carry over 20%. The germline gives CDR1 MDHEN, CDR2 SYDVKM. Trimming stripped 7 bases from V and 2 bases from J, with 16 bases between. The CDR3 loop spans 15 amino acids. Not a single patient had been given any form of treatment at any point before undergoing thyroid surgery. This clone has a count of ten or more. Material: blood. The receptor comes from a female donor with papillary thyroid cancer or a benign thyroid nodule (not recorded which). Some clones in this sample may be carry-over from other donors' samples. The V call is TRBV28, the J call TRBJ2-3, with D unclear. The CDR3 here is CASNVPSSLTDTQYF. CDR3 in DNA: TGTGCCAGCAACGTGCCAAGTAGCCTCACAGATACGCAGTATTTT.